This T cell receptor beta chain was recorded in a study of CD8 T cells in Susac syndrome. Study-wide findings and caveats: As the study acknowledged, the number of individuals in its TCR sequencing and HLA analysis was relatively small.

CD8+ and CD4+ T cells from blood underwent TCR beta sequencing, which was carried out in a high-throughput format. TEMRA cells were enriched by FACS, and CD4+ and CD8+ T cells were negatively isolated. On this clonotype: Its antigen is currently unknown.

Reverse transcription used about 0.45 to 1 ug RNA and random hexamers. Amplification of TCR beta CDR3 was carried out by immunoSEQ multiplex PCR, which covered 54 Vbeta and 13 Jbeta segments. From the immunoSEQ multiplex PCR reads, TCRdb called clonotypes with MiXCR, one entry per CDR3 protein. The table lists about 69,000 distinct CDR3 sequences, roughly 94% of them singletons, with roughly 0.24% in the top ten. The CDR3 covers 15 residues. Germline CDR1 is SGDLS and CDR2 is YYNGEE. V was shortened by 3 bases and J by 4 bases, with 14 bases between the two germline ends. The TCR comes from a human donor in good health. The specimen was CD8+ T cells from PBMCs. The rearrangement links TRBV9 to TRBJ1-5; D is perhaps TRBD1 (6 bases). CDR3 sequence (DNA): TGTGCCAGCAGCGATGACGGGGGGCTGAATCAGCCCCAGCATTTT. Translating it yields CASSDDGGLNQPQHF. The variable domain in full, with the rest retrieved from reference TRBV9 and TRBJ1-5, is DSGVTQTPKHLITATGQRVTLRCSPRSGDLSVYWYQQSLDQGLQFLIQYYNGEERAKGNILERFSAQQFPDLHSELNLSSLELGDSALYFCASSDDGGLNQPQHFGDGTRLSIL.